Listed below are T cell receptor beta chains from one sample, sequenced in a study of immune evolution from preneoplasia to lung adenocarcinoma. TCRdb's table, derived via immunoSEQ multiplex PCR, lists solely in-frame clones and lacks some. The sample includes some 37,000 clones, roughly 71% of them seen just once. Sequencing was performed on FFPE invasive lung adenocarcinoma tissue. These receptors came from a person aged 55 to 69 with lung adenocarcinoma. CDR3s leave out the opening cysteine and the closing phenylalanine or tryptophan. Fields, in order: clone size, J gene, V gene, CDR3 protein. Clone size, where shown, is once, few, many, or a class for clones that have expanded.

clone_size: few; j_call: TRBJ1-1; v_call: TRBV2; cdr3_aa: ASSDSTYTEAF
clone_size: .; j_call: TRBJ1-3; v_call: TRBV5-1; cdr3_aa: ASSLGTFGNTIY
clone_size: .; j_call: TRBJ2-7; v_call: TRBV5-1; cdr3_aa: ASSLAPTGQSSYEQY
clone_size: .; j_call: TRBJ1-3; v_call: TRBV19; cdr3_aa: ASRRGPAAGNTIY
clone_size: .; j_call: TRBJ1-3; v_call: TRBV19; cdr3_aa: ASSRGSGNTIY
clone_size: .; j_call: TRBJ2-5; v_call: TRBV23-1; cdr3_aa: ASSLLSGGGETQY
clone_size: .; j_call: TRBJ2-6; v_call: TRBV9; cdr3_aa: ASDGTSRFSGANVLT
clone_size: .; j_call: TRBJ1-2; v_call: TRBV28; cdr3_aa: ASSSLGDGYT
clone_size: .; j_call: TRBJ1-1; v_call: TRBV5-1; cdr3_aa: ASSLYGGTEAF
clone_size: few; j_call: TRBJ1-3; v_call: TRBV7-2; cdr3_aa: ASSFTGTYSSGNTIY
clone_size: .; j_call: TRBJ2-3; v_call: TRBV9; cdr3_aa: ASSAGVSTDTQY
clone_size: .; j_call: TRBJ2-1; v_call: TRBV7-2; cdr3_aa: ASTSASGSNEQF
clone_size: .; j_call: TRBJ2-3; v_call: TRBV7-2; cdr3_aa: ASSSPSSTDTQY
clone_size: .; j_call: TRBJ2-1; v_call: TRBV4-2; cdr3_aa: ASSAGGLAGGNEQF
clone_size: .; j_call: TRBJ1-5; v_call: TRBV6-1; cdr3_aa: ASSERGTGHQPQH
clone_size: .; j_call: TRBJ2-2; v_call: TRBV7-2; cdr3_aa: ASSFRRGSGELF
clone_size: .; j_call: TRBJ2-7; v_call: TRBV12-5; cdr3_aa: ASGLEIYHEQY
clone_size: .; j_call: TRBJ2-2; v_call: TRBV9; cdr3_aa: ASSVGRPGLTGELF
clone_size: few; j_call: TRBJ1-4; v_call: TRBV11-2; cdr3_aa: ASSLSPVAVSEKLF
clone_size: .; j_call: TRBJ2-7; v_call: TRBV12-5; cdr3_aa: ASGPHRGQGDYEQY
clone_size: .; j_call: TRBJ1-3; v_call: TRBV21-1; cdr3_aa: ASTAKESSGNTIY
clone_size: .; j_call: TRBJ2-7; v_call: TRBV7-9; cdr3_aa: ASSRGQVGEQY
clone_size: .; j_call: TRBJ1-2; v_call: TRBV15; cdr3_aa: ATSRSVGTSGSYGYT
clone_size: once; j_call: TRBJ2-2; v_call: TRBV18; cdr3_aa: ASSPSGTTNTGELF
clone_size: .; j_call: TRBJ1-5; v_call: TRBV6-6; cdr3_aa: ASRTGVQPQH
clone_size: .; j_call: TRBJ1-2; v_call: TRBV19; cdr3_aa: ASSPFEDYHGYT
clone_size: .; j_call: TRBJ1-1; v_call: TRBV12-5; cdr3_aa: ASGLGQGWAEAF
clone_size: .; j_call: TRBJ2-1; v_call: TRBV5-1; cdr3_aa: ASSSGVLGYNEQF
clone_size: once; j_call: TRBJ1-1; v_call: TRBV21-1; cdr3_aa: ASSKAQGAVTEAF
clone_size: few; j_call: TRBJ1-2; v_call: TRBV18; cdr3_aa: ASSPGPNYGYT
clone_size: .; j_call: TRBJ2-2; v_call: TRBV7-9; cdr3_aa: ASSSSGGANTGELF
clone_size: .; j_call: TRBJ1-4; v_call: TRBV2; cdr3_aa: ASSPGPSTNEKLF
clone_size: .; j_call: TRBJ2-5; v_call: TRBV5-4; cdr3_aa: ASSLPGKETQY
clone_size: .; j_call: TRBJ2-7; v_call: TRBV13; cdr3_aa: ASSSSGGSGGRYEQY
clone_size: .; j_call: TRBJ2-7; v_call: TRBV29-1; cdr3_aa: SVGALGGEQY
clone_size: few; j_call: TRBJ2-6; v_call: TRBV2; cdr3_aa: ASRSTSGVYSGANVLT
clone_size: .; j_call: TRBJ1-2; v_call: TRBV28; cdr3_aa: ASSLVLDRGEGYT
clone_size: once; j_call: TRBJ2-3; v_call: TRBV27; cdr3_aa: ASSLTSGSTDTQY
clone_size: .; j_call: TRBJ1-1; v_call: TRBV11-2; cdr3_aa: ASSLGVGGGKAF
clone_size: .; j_call: TRBJ2-7; v_call: TRBV28; cdr3_aa: ASTQILGQGVYEQY
clone_size: .; j_call: TRBJ1-2; v_call: TRBV11-3; cdr3_aa: ASSPAFRVYGYT
clone_size: .; j_call: TRBJ2-7; v_call: TRBV11-3; cdr3_aa: ASSLDSNSMTYEQY
clone_size: .; j_call: TRBJ2-1; v_call: TRBV7-2; cdr3_aa: ASSYRTGDRSSYNEQF
clone_size: once; j_call: TRBJ2-7; v_call: TRBV13; cdr3_aa: ASSSLGLGYEQY
clone_size: few; j_call: TRBJ1-2; v_call: TRBV11-2; cdr3_aa: ASSLRTGDNYGYT
clone_size: .; j_call: TRBJ2-7; v_call: TRBV7-2; cdr3_aa: ASSLDRRGGYEQY
clone_size: .; j_call: TRBJ2-5; v_call: TRBV5-4; cdr3_aa: ASSNGLAGTGTQY
clone_size: .; j_call: TRBJ2-3; v_call: TRBV30; cdr3_aa: AWNVISGRSDTQY
clone_size: .; j_call: TRBJ2-2; v_call: TRBV15; cdr3_aa: ATSRDRGRNTGELF
clone_size: few; j_call: TRBJ2-1; v_call: TRBV29-1; cdr3_aa: SARRGPEDNEQF
clone_size: .; j_call: TRBJ2-7; v_call: TRBV11-2; cdr3_aa: ASSYQGSSYEQY
clone_size: .; j_call: TRBJ2-2; v_call: TRBV30; cdr3_aa: AGQGGLNTGELF